The rows below give T cell receptor beta chains drawn from one sample of a study of blood T cell repertoires in COVID-19. TCRdb's table, derived via immunoSEQ multiplex PCR, lists solely in-frame clones and lacks some. The repertoire holds 250,000 or so clones, with approximately 86% as singletons. What was sequenced was peripheral blood. The origin of the receptors is a man aged 30-40 years with active or convalescent COVID-19. The CDR3 runs from the conserved cysteine through the conserved F or W. D genes are given only for firm matches. A clone size is listed for some rows: how often the clone was seen (once, few, many), or a class if it is expanded.

j_gene	v_gene	d_gene	abundance	CDR3nt	CDR3aa
TRBJ2-1	TRBV9	NA	NA	TGTGCCAGCAGCGTAGGCGTAGCACATAATGAGCAGTTCTTC	CASSVGVAHNEQFF
TRBJ1-6	TRBV6-1	TRBD1	NA	TGTGCCAGCAGTGAGGGGACAGGGGACGGAAATTCACCCCTCCACTTT	CASSEGTGDGNSPLHF
TRBJ2-4	TRBV6-5	NA	NA	TGTGCCAGCAGTTCACCGAGGGTTCGAAACATTCAGTACTTC	CASSSPRVRNIQYF
TRBJ2-2	TRBV5-1	NA	NA	TGCGCCAGCAGACCCAGCCGGGGGGCCTACACCGGGGAGCTGTTTTTT	CASRPSRGAYTGELFF
TRBJ2-3	TRBV7-2	TRBD2	few	TGTGCCAGCAGCCCCGGGACTAGCGGAGATACGCAGTATTTT	CASSPGTSGDTQYF
TRBJ2-5	TRBV5-4	TRBD2	NA	TGTGCCAGCAGCTCAGGGGAGGGACTAGCGGGGGAGACCCAGTACTTC	CASSSGEGLAGETQYF
TRBJ2-7	TRBV5-6	TRBD1	NA	TGTGCCAGCAGCTTGGGGTGGACAGGGACCTCCTACGAGCAGTACTTC	CASSLGWTGTSYEQYF
TRBJ2-7	TRBV3-1/TRBV3-2	NA	NA	TGTGCCAGCAGCCTTCGCGCCCACGAGCAGTACTTC	CASSLRAHEQYF
TRBJ1-1	TRBV7-2	NA	NA	TGTGCCAGCAGCTTAGATAGGGGGAACACTGAAGCTTTCTTT	CASSLDRGNTEAFF
TRBJ1-4	TRBV4-1	NA	once	TGCGCCAGCAGCCTGGGCCATGGCAGCACAAATGAAAAACTGTTTTTT	CASSLGHGSTNEKLFF
TRBJ2-5	TRBV3-1/TRBV3-2	TRBD1	NA	TGTGCCAGCAGCCTTATCGAGACAGGGAGAGAGACCCAGTACTTC	CASSLIETGRETQYF
TRBJ1-2	TRBV5-1	NA	NA	TGCGCCAGCAGCCCTTCGGGCGGGAGCTATGGCTACACCTTC	CASSPSGGSYGYTF
TRBJ2-2	TRBV4-1	TRBD1	NA	TGCGCCAGCAGCCAGTCGGGACAGGGGGCCGACACCGGGGAGCTGTTTTTT	CASSQSGQGADTGELFF
TRBJ2-1	TRBV5-1	TRBD2	NA	TGCGCCAGCAGCTTGGCTAGCGGAACCTACAATGAGCAGTTCTTC	CASSLASGTYNEQFF
TRBJ2-5	TRBV7-8	TRBD1	NA	TGTGCCAGCAGCTTAGCGCGACAGGGGGCAACCAAAGAGACCCAGTACTTC	CASSLARQGATKETQYF
TRBJ1-6	TRBV30	TRBD1	NA	TGTGCCTGGAGTGTAGGGGGCGTCCGGTCACCCCTCCACTTT	CAWSVGGVRSPLHF
TRBJ2-7	TRBV7-3	TRBD1	NA	TGTGCCAGCAGCGGGCGGACAGGGTTCCACGAGCAGTACTTC	CASSGRTGFHEQYF
TRBJ1-1	TRBV29-1	NA	NA	TGCAGCGTGGAAGAAACGGTGGGAGTCACTGAAGCTTTCTTT	CSVEETVGVTEAFF
TRBJ1-1	TRBV4-3	NA	NA	TGCGCCAGCAGCCAAGGTCAGGGGCGCAGCACTGAAGCTTTCTTT	CASSQGQGRSTEAFF
TRBJ1-1	TRBV5-8	NA	NA	TGTGCCAGCAGCATACGGGGGTCGATTTTACACTCCGAAGCTTTCTTT	CASSIRGSILHSEAFF
TRBJ2-5	TRBV5-1	TRBD2	NA	TGCGCCAGCAGCTTCATCGGGGGGAGGCAAGAGACCCAGTACTTC	CASSFIGGRQETQYF
TRBJ1-1	TRBV5-4	TRBD1	NA	TGTGCCAGCAGCCGGGACAGGAGGGTAGCTTTCTTT	CASSRDRRVAFF
TRBJ1-6	TRBV7-3	NA	NA	TGTGCCAGCAGCACATACCAGAATTCACCCCTCCACTTT	CASSTYQNSPLHF
TRBJ2-6	TRBV11-3	NA	NA	TGTGCCAGCAGCCCGGGGGGGGCCAACGTCCTGACTTTC	CASSPGGANVLTF
TRBJ2-1	TRBV7-6	TRBD1	few	TGTGCCAGCAGCTTAGATGGGACAGCCTACAATGAGCAGTTCTTC	CASSLDGTAYNEQFF
TRBJ2-7	TRBV11-3	NA	NA	TGTGCCAGCAGCTACGGTTACGAGCAGTACTTC	CASSYGYEQYF
TRBJ2-7	TRBV2	NA	NA	TGTGCCACCTCCTCAGGGGATCCTTCCTACGAGCAGTACTTC	CATSSGDPSYEQYF
TRBJ1-5	TRBV18	NA	NA	TGTGCCAGCTCACCACGGGAGGGTCGGGGCAATCAGCCCCAGCATTTT	CASSPREGRGNQPQHF
TRBJ2-4	TRBV12-3/TRBV12-4	TRBD1	NA	TGTGCCAGCAGTTTAGCGTCCGGGACAGGACAGTACTTC	CASSLASGTGQYF
TRBJ1-4	TRBV25-1	NA	NA	TGTGCCAGCAGCGCCTTAAGGCGGATCTACGCAACTAATGAAAAACTGTTTTTT	CASSALRRIYATNEKLFF
TRBJ2-2	TRBV15	TRBD2	once	TGTGCCACCAGCAGCAGACTAGCGGGGACCGGGGAGCTGTTTTTT	CATSSRLAGTGELFF
TRBJ2-1	TRBV27	TRBD1	NA	TGTGCCAGCAGTTTACAGGGGGCTGGGAATGAGCAGTTCTTC	CASSLQGAGNEQFF
TRBJ1-4	TRBV15	NA	NA	TGTGCCACCAGCAGAGGCGGCGGGGTTGGTGAAAAACTGTTTTTT	CATSRGGGVGEKLFF
TRBJ2-3	TRBV7-9	NA	NA	TGTGCCAGCAGCTCCCGGGCGGCTAGCGCAGATACGCAGTATTTT	CASSSRAASADTQYF
TRBJ2-7	TRBV29-1	TRBD2	NA	TGCAGCGTTCCCCGGGAGGGGGACTTCTACGAGCAGTACTTC	CSVPREGDFYEQYF
TRBJ2-1	TRBV7-6	TRBD2	NA	TGTGCCAGCAGCTCCACAGACGGACTAGCCTACAATGAGCAGTTCTTC	CASSSTDGLAYNEQFF
TRBJ1-6	TRBV19	TRBD1	few	TGTGCCAGTAGTATAGGGGGGACAGGGAGTTCACCCCTCCACTTT	CASSIGGTGSSPLHF